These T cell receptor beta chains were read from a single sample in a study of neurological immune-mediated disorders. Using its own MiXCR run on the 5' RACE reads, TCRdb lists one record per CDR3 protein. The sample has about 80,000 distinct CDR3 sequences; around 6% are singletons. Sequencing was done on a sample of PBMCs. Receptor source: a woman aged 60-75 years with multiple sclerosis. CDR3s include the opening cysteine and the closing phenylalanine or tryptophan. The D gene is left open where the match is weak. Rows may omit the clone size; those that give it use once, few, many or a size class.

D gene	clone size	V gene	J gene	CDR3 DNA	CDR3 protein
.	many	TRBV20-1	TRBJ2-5	TGCAGTGCTCGGATAACCCAAGAGACCCAGTACTTC	CSARITQETQYF
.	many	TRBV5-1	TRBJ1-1	TGCGCCAGCAGCTTGGTAGGATTCGGGAACACTGAAGCTTTCTTT	CASSLVGFGNTEAFF
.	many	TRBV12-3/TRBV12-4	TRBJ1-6	TGTGCCAGCAGCTACTATAGCCTCGGGGGACACAATTCACCCCTCCACTTT	CASSYYSLGGHNSPLHF
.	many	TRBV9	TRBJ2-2	TGTGCCAGCAGCTCACCCGGTCAGGGGAGGATCGGGGAGCTGTTTTTT	CASSSPGQGRIGELFF
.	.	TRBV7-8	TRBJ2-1	TGTGCCAGCAGCTTTAACCCTAGCTCCTACAATGAGCAGTTCTTC	CASSFNPSSYNEQFF
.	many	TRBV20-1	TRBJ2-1	TGCAGTGCTAGCGGGGGCCCCAACTACAATGAGCAGTTCTTC	CSASGGPNYNEQFF
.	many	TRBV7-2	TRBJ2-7	TGTGCCAGCAGCTTAGGGCCCGAATCCTACGAGCAGTACTTC	CASSLGPESYEQYF
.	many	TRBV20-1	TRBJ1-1	TGCAGTGCTAGAGATCCTTTGGGGGGCATGAACACTGAAGCTTTCTTT	CSARDPLGGMNTEAFF
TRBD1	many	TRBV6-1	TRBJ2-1	TGTGCCAGCATTTTTTTAGGGGGCGGTTCGTATGAGCAGTTCTTC	CASIFLGGGSYEQFF
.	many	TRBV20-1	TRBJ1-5	TGCAGTGCTGGAGGCAGGGGTGGCCAGCCCCAGCATTTT	CSAGGRGGQPQHF
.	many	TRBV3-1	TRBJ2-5	TGTGCCAGCAGCCAAGAGGTGTCCCTCACCCAGTACTTC	CASSQEVSLTQYF
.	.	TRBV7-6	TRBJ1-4	TGTGCCAGCAGCTTAGTCGTTCTGGCGACTAATGAAAAACTGTTTTTT	CASSLVVLATNEKLFF
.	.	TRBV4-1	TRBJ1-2	TGCGCCAGCAGCCAAATTACAGGGCGCTACACCTTC	CASSQITGRYTF
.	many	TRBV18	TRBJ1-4	TGTGCCAGCTCACCACGTGAGATTAATGAAAAACTGTTTTTT	CASSPREINEKLFF
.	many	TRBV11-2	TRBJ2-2	TGTGCCAGCAGCCCAGGCTGGGGGCCCACCGGGGAGCTGTTTTTT	CASSPGWGPTGELFF
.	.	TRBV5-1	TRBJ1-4	TGCGCCAGCAGCTTGATCGGGGCACAGTCAAATGAAAAACTGTTTTTT	CASSLIGAQSNEKLFF
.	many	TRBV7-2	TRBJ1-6	TGTGCCAGCAGCTTAACCAGCTATAATTCACCCCTCCACTTT	CASSLTSYNSPLHF
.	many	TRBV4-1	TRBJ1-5	TGCGCCAGCAGCGCCGGGGGGGTAGGCAATCAGCCCCAGCATTTT	CASSAGGVGNQPQHF
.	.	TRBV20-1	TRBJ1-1	TGCAGTGTTAGAGTACAGGGTGGTAGAGCTTTCTTT	CSVRVQGGRAFF
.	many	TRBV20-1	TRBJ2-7	TGCAGTGCTAGAGATTGGGAAAGAGGCTACGAGCAGTACTTC	CSARDWERGYEQYF
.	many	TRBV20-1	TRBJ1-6	TGCAGTGCTAGAGATAGGGGGTCCCTCCGAACGACCTTCAATTCACCCCTCCACTTT	CSARDRGSLRTTFNSPLHF
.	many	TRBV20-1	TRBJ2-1	TGCAGTGCTAGAGACCCCCGGGACCGGGCCTACAATGAGCAGTTCTTC	CSARDPRDRAYNEQFF
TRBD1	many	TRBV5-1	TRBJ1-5	TGCGCCAGCAGCTTGGATGACAGGGGAGGCAATCAGCCCCAGCATTTT	CASSLDDRGGNQPQHF
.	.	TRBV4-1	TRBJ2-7	TGCGCCAGCAGCCAACACACATGGAGCGAGCAGTACTTC	CASSQHTWSEQYF
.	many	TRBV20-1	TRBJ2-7	TGCAGTGCTATAAACGAGGACGAGTACCACTTC	CSAINEDEYHF
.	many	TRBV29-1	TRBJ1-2	TGCAGCGTTGGTTCCCTAGGGGTGGACTATGGCTACACCTTC	CSVGSLGVDYGYTF
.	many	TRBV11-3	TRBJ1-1	TGTGCCAGCAGCAACAAGGGCACTGAAGCTTTCTTT	CASSNKGTEAFF
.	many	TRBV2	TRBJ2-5	TGTGCCAGCAGTGAACTGACTAGCCAAGAGACCCAGTACTTC	CASSELTSQETQYF
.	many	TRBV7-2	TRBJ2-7	TGTGCCAGCAGCATGGACACGGAATACGAGCAGTACTTC	CASSMDTEYEQYF
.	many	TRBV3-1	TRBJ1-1	TGTGCCAGCAGAGATTCTGGGATCAGGAACACTGAAGCTTTCTTT	CASRDSGIRNTEAFF
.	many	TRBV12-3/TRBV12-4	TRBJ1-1	TGTGCCAGCAGTTCGCCCTCAGTGAACACTGAAGCTTTCTTT	CASSSPSVNTEAFF
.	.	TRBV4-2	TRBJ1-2	TGTGCCAGCAGCCAAGATGTCAGGTCCTCTAACTATGGCTACACCTTC	CASSQDVRSSNYGYTF
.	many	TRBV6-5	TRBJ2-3	TGTGCCAGCAGTTTTCGTACGGAACGACTAAATACGCAGTATTTT	CASSFRTERLNTQYF
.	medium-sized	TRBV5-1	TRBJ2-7	TGCGCCAGCAGTTGGAGGGACCCCATGAGCGAGCAGTACTTC	CASSWRDPMSEQYF
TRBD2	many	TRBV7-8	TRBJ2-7	TGTGCCAGCAGCTTACTACTAGCGGGGGCCTACGAGCAGTACTTC	CASSLLLAGAYEQYF
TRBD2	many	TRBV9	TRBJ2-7	TGTGCCAGCAGCGTAGCCCTAGCGGCCTCCTACGAGCAGTACTTC	CASSVALAASYEQYF
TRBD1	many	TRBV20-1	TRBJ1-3	TGCAGTGCTCAGGGGGCCCCAGGGAAACCCGGAAACACCATATATTTT	CSAQGAPGKPGNTIYF